What follows describes a single T cell receptor (beta chain). This sample is drawn from a study of blood T cell repertoires in COVID-19. Study in general: Italy, Spain and the United States were the sources of the convalescent and acute COVID-19 samples. The analysed material was cDNA or gDNA that came from T cells, B-cell-depleted T cells, or PBMCs.

In the authors' methods: Estimates of nucleated cell counts were drawn from the amplification of reference gene primers. Assay used: immunoSEQ multiplex PCR; TCRdb lists only in-frame clones, some missing. Clone size and V and J calls were adopted from that table, with D and trimming inferred from the DNA. The table has about 97,000 clones, 91% seen once. With V trimmed by 5 bases and J by 6 bases, 8 bases remained unmatched. The CDR3 extends over 15 amino acids. CDR1 SNHLY and CDR2 FYNNEI come from the germline V gene. The gene calls are TRBV2 and TRBJ2-1; 9 nucleotides agree with TRBD2. Material for sequencing was peripheral blood. The clonotype was recovered from a man aged 18 to 30 with acute or convalescent COVID-19. CDR3 residues: CASSLGLAGSNEQFF. The CDR3 DNA sequence: TGTGCCAGCAGTTTGGGACTAGCAGGTTCCAATGAGCAGTTCTTC.